The text below deals with one T cell receptor beta chain. The sample belongs to a study of blood T cell repertoires in COVID-19. Data came from immunoSEQ multiplex PCR; TCRdb stores just in-frame clones and leaves some out. The sample consists of some 500,000 clones, 70% to 90% of them appearing once. This sequence was found in a woman aged 40 to 50 who had recovered from COVID-19. The sample consisted of PBMCs or T cells enriched from blood (not recorded which).

The CDR3 loop reads CAWSLSGSSSGNTIYF. The DNA for the CDR3 is TGTGCCTGGAGTTTGAGCGGCAGCTCCTCTGGAAACACCATATATTTT. The chain joins TRBV30 to TRBJ1-3; no clear D gene. Trimming removed 2 bases at V and 0 bases at J, with 14 bases between. In germline, CDR1 is GTSNPN, CDR2 SVGIG (reference sequence). The CDR3 length is 16 residues.